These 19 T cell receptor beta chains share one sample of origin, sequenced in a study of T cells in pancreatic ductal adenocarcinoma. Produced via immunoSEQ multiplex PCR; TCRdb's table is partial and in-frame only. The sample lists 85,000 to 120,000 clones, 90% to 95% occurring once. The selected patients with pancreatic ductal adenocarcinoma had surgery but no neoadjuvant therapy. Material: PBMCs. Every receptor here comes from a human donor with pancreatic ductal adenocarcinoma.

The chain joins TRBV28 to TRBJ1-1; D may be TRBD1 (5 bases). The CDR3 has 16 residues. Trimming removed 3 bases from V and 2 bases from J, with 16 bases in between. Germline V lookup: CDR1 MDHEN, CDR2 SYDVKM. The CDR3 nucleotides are TGTGCCAGCAGTTTTCCACGGACACACGCTAACACTGAAGCTTTCTTT. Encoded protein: CASSFPRTHANTEAFF.

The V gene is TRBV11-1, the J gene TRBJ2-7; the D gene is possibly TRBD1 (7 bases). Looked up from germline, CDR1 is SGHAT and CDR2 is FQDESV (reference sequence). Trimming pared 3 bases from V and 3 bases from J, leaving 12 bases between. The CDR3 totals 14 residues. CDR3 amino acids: CASSFNQGGYEQYF. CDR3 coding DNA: TGTGCCAGCAGCTTTAACCAGGGGGGCTACGAGCAGTACTTC.

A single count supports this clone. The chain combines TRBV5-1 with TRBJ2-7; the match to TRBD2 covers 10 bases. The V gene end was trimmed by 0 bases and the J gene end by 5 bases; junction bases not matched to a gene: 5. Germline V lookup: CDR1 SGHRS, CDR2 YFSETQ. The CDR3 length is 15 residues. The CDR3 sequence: CASSLGLAGVHEQYF. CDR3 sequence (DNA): TGCGCCAGCAGCTTGGGGCTAGCGGGAGTCCACGAGCAGTACTTC.

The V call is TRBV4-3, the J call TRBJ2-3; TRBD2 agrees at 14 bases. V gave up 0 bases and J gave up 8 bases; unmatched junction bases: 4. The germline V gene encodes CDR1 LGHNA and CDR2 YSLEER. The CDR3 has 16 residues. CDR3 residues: CASSQDRGTSGSTQYF. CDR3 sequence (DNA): TGCGCCAGCAGCCAAGATCGGGGGACTAGCGGGAGTACGCAGTATTTT.

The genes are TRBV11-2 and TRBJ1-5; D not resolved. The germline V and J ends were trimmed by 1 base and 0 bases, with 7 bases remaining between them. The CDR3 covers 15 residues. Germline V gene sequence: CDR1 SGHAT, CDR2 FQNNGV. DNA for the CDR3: TGTGCCAGCAGCTTAGGTGCGGATAGCAATCAGCCCCAGCATTTT. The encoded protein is CASSLGADSNQPQHF.

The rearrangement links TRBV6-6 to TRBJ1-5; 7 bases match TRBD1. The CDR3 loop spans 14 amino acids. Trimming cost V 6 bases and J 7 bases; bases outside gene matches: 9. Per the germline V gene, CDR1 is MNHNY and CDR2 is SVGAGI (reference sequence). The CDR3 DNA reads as TGTGCCAGCAGGTTCGGGCAGGGGGGCCAGCCCCAGCATTTT. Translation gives CASRFGQGGQPQHF.

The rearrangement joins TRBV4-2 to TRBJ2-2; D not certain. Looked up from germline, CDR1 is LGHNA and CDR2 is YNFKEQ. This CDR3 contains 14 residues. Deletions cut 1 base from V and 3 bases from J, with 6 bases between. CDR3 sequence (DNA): TGTGCCAGCAGCCAAGGTGGGCACACCGGGGAGCTGTTTTTT. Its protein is CASSQGGHTGELFF.

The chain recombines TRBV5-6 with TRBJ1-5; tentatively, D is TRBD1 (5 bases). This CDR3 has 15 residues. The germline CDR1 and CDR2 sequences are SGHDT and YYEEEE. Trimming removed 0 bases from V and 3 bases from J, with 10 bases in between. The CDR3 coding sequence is TGTGCCAGCAGCTTGGGTGGGGGGATCAATCAGCCCCAGCATTTT. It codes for CASSLGGGINQPQHF.

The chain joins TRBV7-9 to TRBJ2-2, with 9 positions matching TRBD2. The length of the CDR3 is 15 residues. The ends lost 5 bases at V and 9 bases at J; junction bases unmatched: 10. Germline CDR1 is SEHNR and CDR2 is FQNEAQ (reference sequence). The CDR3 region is CASSPSGAGGRELFF. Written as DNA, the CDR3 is TGTGCCAGCAGCCCTAGTGGAGCGGGAGGTCGGGAGCTGTTTTTT.

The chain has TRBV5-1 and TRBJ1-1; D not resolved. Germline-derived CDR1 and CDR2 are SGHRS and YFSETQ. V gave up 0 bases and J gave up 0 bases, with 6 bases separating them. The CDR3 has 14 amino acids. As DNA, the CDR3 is TGCGCCAGCAGCTTGGACAGCATGAACACTGAAGCTTTCTTT. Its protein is CASSLDSMNTEAFF.

CDR3 DNA sequence: TGTGCCAGCAGCTTGGGCGGGAGGGGCAGGGGAGAGACCCAGTACTTC. This codes for CASSLGGRGRGETQYF. The rearrangement uses TRBV7-3 and TRBJ2-5; TRBD2 matches at 9 bases. Germline V gene sequence: CDR1 SGHTA, CDR2 FQGTGA. The CDR3 has 16 residues. The V gene end was trimmed by 3 bases and the J gene end by 4 bases; junction bases not matched to a gene: 9.

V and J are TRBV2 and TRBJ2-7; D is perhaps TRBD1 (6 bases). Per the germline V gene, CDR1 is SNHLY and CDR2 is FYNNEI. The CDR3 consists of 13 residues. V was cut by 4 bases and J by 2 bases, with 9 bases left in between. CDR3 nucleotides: TGTGCCAGCAGTGGTCAGGGGCCCTACGAGCAGTACTTC. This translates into CASSGQGPYEQYF.

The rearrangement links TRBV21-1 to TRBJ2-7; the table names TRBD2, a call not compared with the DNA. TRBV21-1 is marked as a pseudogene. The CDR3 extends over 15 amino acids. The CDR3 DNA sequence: TGTGCCAGCAGCCCCTTAGTAGCGTACTCCTACGAGCAGTACTTC. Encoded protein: CASSPLVAYSYEQYF.

The chain's CDR3 is CASSLRDSGELFF. The CDR3 nucleotides read TGTGCCAGCAGCTTAAGGGACTCCGGGGAGCTGTTTTTT. The gene calls are TRBV7-9 and TRBJ2-2; D may be TRBD2 (6 bases). The CDR3 runs 13 residues. Germline CDR1 and CDR2: SEHNR and FQNEAQ (reference sequence). V lost 2 bases and J 6 bases, leaving 7 bases between the germline ends.

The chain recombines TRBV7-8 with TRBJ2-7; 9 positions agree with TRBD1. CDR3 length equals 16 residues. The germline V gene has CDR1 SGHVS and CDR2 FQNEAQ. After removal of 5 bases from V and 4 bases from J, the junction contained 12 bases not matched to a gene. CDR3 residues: CASSGPRDRVRYEQYF. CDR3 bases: TGTGCCAGCAGCGGTCCCCGGGACAGGGTTAGATACGAGCAGTACTTC.

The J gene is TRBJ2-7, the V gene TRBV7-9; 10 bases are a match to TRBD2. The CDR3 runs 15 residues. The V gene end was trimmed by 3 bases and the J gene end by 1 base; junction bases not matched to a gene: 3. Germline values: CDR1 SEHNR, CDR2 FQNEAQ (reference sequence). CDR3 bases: TGTGCCAGCAGCTTTAGCGGGAGGCAGTCCTACGAGCAGTACTTC. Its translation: CASSFSGRQSYEQYF.

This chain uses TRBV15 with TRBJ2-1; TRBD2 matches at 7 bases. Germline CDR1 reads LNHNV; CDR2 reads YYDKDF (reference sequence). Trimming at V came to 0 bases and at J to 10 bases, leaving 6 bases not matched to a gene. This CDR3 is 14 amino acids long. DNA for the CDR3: TGTGCCACCAGCAGAGACCCTAGCGGTGGGGAGCAGTTCTTC. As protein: CATSRDPSGGEQFF.

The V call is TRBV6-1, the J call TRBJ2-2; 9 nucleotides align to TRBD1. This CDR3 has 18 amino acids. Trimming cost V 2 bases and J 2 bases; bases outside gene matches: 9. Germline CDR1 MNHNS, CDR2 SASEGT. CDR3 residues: CASSETFGQGRNTGELFF. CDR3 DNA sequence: TGTGCCAGCAGTGAAACGTTTGGACAGGGGAGAAACACCGGGGAGCTGTTTTTT.

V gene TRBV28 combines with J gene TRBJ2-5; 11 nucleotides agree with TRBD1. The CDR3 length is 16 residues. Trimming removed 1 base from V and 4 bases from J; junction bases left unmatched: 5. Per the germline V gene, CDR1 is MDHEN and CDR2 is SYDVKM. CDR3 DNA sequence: TGTGCCAGCAGTTTATACCGGACAGGGGGCCCAGAGACCCAGTACTTC. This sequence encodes CASSLYRTGGPETQYF.